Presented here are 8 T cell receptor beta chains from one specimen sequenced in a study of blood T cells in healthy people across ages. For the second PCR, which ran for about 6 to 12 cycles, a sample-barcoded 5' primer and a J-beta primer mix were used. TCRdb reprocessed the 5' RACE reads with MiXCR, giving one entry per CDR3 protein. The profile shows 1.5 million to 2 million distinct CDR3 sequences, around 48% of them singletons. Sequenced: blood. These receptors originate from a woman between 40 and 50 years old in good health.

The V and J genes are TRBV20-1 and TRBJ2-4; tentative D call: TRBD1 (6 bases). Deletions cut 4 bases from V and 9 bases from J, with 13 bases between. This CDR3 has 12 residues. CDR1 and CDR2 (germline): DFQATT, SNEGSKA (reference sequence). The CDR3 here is CSANRDNPIQYF. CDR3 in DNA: TGCAGTGCTAACCGGGACAATCCCATTCAGTACTTC.

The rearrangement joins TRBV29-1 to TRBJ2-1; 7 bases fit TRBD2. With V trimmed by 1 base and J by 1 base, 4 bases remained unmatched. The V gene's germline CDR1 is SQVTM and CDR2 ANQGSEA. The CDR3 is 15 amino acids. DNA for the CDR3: TGCAGCGTTGAAGGGAGCGGGGAGTCCTACAATGAGCAGTTCTTC. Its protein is CSVEGSGESYNEQFF.

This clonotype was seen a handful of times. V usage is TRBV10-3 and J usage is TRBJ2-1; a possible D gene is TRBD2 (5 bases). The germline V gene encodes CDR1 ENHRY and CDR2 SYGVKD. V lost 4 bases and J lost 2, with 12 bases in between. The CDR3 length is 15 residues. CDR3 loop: CAISGSGGPYNEQFF. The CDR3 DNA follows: TGTGCCATCAGTGGGTCAGGAGGACCCTACAATGAGCAGTTCTTC.

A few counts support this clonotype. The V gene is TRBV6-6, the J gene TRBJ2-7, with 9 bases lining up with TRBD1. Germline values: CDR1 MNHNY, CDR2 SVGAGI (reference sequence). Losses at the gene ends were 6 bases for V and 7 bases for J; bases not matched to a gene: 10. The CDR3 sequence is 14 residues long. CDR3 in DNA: TGTGCCAGCAGGATACAGGGGGCGGTTGGGGAGCAGTACTTC. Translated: CASRIQGAVGEQYF.

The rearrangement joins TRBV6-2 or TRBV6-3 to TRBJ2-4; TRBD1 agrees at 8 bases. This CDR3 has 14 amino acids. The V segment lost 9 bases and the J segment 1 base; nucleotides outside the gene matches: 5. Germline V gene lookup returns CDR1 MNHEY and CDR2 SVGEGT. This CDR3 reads CASTDRAAKNIQYF. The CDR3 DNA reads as TGTGCCAGTACGGACAGGGCGGCCAAAAACATTCAGTACTTC.

Written as DNA, the CDR3 is TGTGCCACCAGCAGCTACAGGGGCGGCCAAGAGACCCAGTACTTC. Translated: CATSSYRGGQETQYF. The V gene is TRBV15, the J gene TRBJ2-5; TRBD1 matches 7 bases. The V segment lost 3 bases and the J segment 1 base; nucleotides outside the gene matches: 5. Germline CDR1 and CDR2: LNHNV and YYDKDF (reference sequence). The CDR3 is made up of 15 amino acids.

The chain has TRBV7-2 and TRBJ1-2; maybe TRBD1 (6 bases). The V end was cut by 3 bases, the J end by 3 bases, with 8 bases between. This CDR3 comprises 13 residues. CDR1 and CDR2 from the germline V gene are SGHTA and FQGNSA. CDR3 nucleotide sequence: TGTGCCAGCAGCTTGGGGGCCCACTATGGCTACACCTTC. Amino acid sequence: CASSLGAHYGYTF.

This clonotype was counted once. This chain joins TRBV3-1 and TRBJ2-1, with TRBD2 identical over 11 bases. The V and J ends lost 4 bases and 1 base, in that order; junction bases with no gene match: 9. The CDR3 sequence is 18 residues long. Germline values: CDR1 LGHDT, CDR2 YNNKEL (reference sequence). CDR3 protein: CASSRGSGGVRSYNEQFF. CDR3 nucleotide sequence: TGTGCCAGCAGCCGGGGTAGCGGGGGGGTAAGGTCCTACAATGAGCAGTTCTTC.